The clone carrying this TCR beta chain was seen a handful of times. The antigen remains unidentified. This sample was included in a study of T cell repertoires in cytomegalovirus infection. On the study more broadly: Public TCR beta signatures provided an indication of both CMV infection and a matching HLA type.

Germline assignment: CDR1 SGHAT and CDR2 FQNNGV. V dropped 3 bases and J dropped 6 bases, with 9 bases sitting between them. There are 12 residues in the CDR3. TCRdb recomputed calls from the reads with MiXCR, one row per CDR3 protein. Of hundreds of thousands of distinct CDR3 sequences listed, 24% are singletons. Study conclusions and caveats: In two of eight donors, the top clonotype was HLA-C-restricted CMV-specific. The study identified carriers of CMV plus the relevant HLA from cumulative public TCR beta family frequency.

This clonotype was obtained from a human donor in good health (CMV status not recorded). Some clones in this sample may be carry-over from other donors' samples. This chain links TRBV11-2 with TRBJ2-7; D not certain. What was sequenced was CD8+ T cells from PBMCs. The CDR3, as DNA: TGTGCCAGCAGCTTGGCTTGGGGCGAGCAGTACGTC. Protein: CASSLAWGEQYV.